Listed here are 15 T cell receptor beta chains from one sample, sequenced in a study of Graves' ophthalmopathy and Graves' hyperthyroidism. The sequenced template was RNA, covering the TCR beta CDR3 region. Following a first-round RT-PCR that used HTBI primers, a second-round multiplex PCR was carried out. TCRdb analysed the multiplex PCR reads with MiXCR anew, one entry per CDR3 protein. This sample has almost 400,000 distinct CDR3 sequences; about 17% occur once, and the top ten carry 1.5% to 2%. Sequenced input: peripheral blood. The receptors were sampled from a woman between 18 and 29 years old with Graves' ophthalmopathy.

In this sample, this clonotype turned up many times. The chain links TRBV19 to TRBJ1-1; D unresolved. The V end lost 3 bases, the J end lost 5 bases, and 16 bases lay between the germline ends. Germline V gives CDR1 LNHDA, CDR2 SQIVND (reference sequence). The CDR3 is 15 amino acids. The CDR3 nucleotides read TGTGCCAGTAGTATTTCCCCACCGGGAAGGACTGAAGCTTTCTTT. Amino acids: CASSISPPGRTEAFF.

This clonotype came up many times. V gene TRBV6-6 combines with J gene TRBJ2-6, with a tentative D call TRBD1 (6 bases). Looked up from germline, CDR1 is MNHNY and CDR2 is SVGAGI (reference sequence). With 6 bases removed from V and 0 bases from J, the gap between germline ends came to 9 bases. This CDR3 comprises 15 residues. DNA for the CDR3: TGTGCCAGCAGCAAGGGGGTCTCTGGGGCCAACGTCCTGACTTTC. Translating it yields CASSKGVSGANVLTF.

This clonotype was observed at least ten times. The V gene is TRBV6-2 or TRBV6-3, the J gene TRBJ1-5; TRBD1 matches 8 bases. This CDR3 spans 15 amino acids. With V trimmed by 8 bases and J by 2 bases, 8 bases remained unmatched. Germline V lookup: CDR1 MNHEY, CDR2 SVGEGT. The CDR3 region has the DNA TGTGCCAGCCTCACAGGGGGAGTCGGCAATCAGCCCCAGCATTTT. This translates into CASLTGGVGNQPQHF.

This clonotype appeared many times. Because it lacks the conserved phenylalanine or tryptophan at the end, this CDR3 is likely a read error. V usage is TRBV12-3 or TRBV12-4 and J usage is TRBJ2-7; 7 bases fit TRBD1. CDR3 length equals 14 residues. The junction had 5 bases not matched to a gene; V was cut back by 3 bases and J by 3 bases. The CDR3, as DNA: TGTGCCAGCAGTTTTATTAGGGGGCTCTACGAGCAGTACCTC. Its translation is CASSFIRGLYEQYL.

Many counts were recorded for this clonotype. The V and J genes are TRBV5-1 and TRBJ2-7; 7 bases are shared with TRBD2. The V gene's germline CDR1 is SGHRS and CDR2 YFSETQ. This CDR3 region has 16 residues. After removal of 0 bases from V and 2 bases from J, the junction contained 8 bases not matched to a gene. The CDR3 spells CASSLGGREGAYEQYF. Written as DNA, the CDR3 is TGCGCCAGCAGCTTGGGAGGGAGGGAAGGAGCCTACGAGCAGTACTTC.

This clonotype was picked up many times. The rearrangement joins TRBV6-5 to TRBJ2-2; 7 bases align to TRBD1. V trimming: 3 bases; J trimming: 6 bases; junction bases outside the gene matches: 4. Per germline, CDR1 MNHEY and CDR2 SVGAGI. This CDR3 contains 14 residues. CDR3 DNA: TGTGCCAGCAGTTATAGGCAGGGGGCCGGGGAGCTGTTTTTT. Its protein product is CASSYRQGAGELFF.

This clonotype came up a few times. This rearrangement joins TRBV20-1 to TRBJ2-5, with D perhaps matching TRBD1 or TRBD2 (6 bases each). Trimming stripped 6 bases from V and 4 bases from J, with 15 bases between. Germline V gene sequence: CDR1 DFQATT, CDR2 SNEGSKA (reference sequence). The CDR3 sequence is 13 residues long. CDR3 residues: CSAIAEGGETQYF. The CDR3 coding sequence is TGCAGTGCCATAGCGGAGGGGGGAGAGACCCAGTACTTC.

The sample holds many counts of this clonotype. The genes are TRBV7-9 and TRBJ2-5; D unclear. The V gene's germline CDR1 is SEHNR and CDR2 FQNEAQ (reference sequence). Trimming took 2 bases from V and 1 from J, leaving 11 bases between them. The CDR3 contains 15 residues. The CDR3 DNA reads as TGTGCCAGCAGCTTAATGGCCAGTTTCCAAGAGACCCAGTACTTC. Encoded protein: CASSLMASFQETQYF.

This clonotype was seen only once. V is TRBV6-2 or TRBV6-3 and J is TRBJ1-1; TRBD1 might be the D (5 bases). The germline V gene has CDR1 MNHEY and CDR2 SVGEGT. The CDR3 totals 15 residues. The V end was cut by 8 bases, the J end by 0 bases, with 16 bases between. Here the CDR3 DNA reads TGTGCCAGCGGGCTAATCGGGACGGTGAACACTGAAGCTTTCTTT. Amino acid sequence: CASGLIGTVNTEAFF.

Many counts were recorded for this clonotype. The chain carries TRBV6-1 and TRBJ2-3, with a possible D match to TRBD2 (5 bases). The CDR3 is 14 residues long. V lost 6 bases and J lost 4, with 14 bases in between. Germline V gives CDR1 MNHNS, CDR2 SASEGT. CDR3 sequence: CASSPWLEADTQYF. The CDR3 region has the DNA TGTGCCAGCAGCCCTTGGTTGGAGGCAGATACGCAGTATTTT.

The genes are TRBV28 and TRBJ1-6; 9 nucleotides line up with TRBD1. V lost 8 bases and J lost 6; bases outside the gene matches: 8. The CDR3 is made up of 15 amino acids. In germline, CDR1 is MDHEN, CDR2 SYDVKM. The CDR3 is CASRLGGQGNSPLHF. For the CDR3, the DNA is TGTGCCAGCCGACTGGGGGGACAGGGTAATTCACCCCTCCACTTT. Supplemented by reference TRBV28 and TRBJ1-6, the full variable domain reads DVKVTQSSRYLVKRTGEKVFLECVQDMDHENMFWYRQDPGLGLRLIYFSYDVKMKEKGDIPEGYSVSREKKERFSLILESASTNQTSMYLCASRLGGQGNSPLHFGNGTRLTVT.

This clonotype appeared many times. The chain carries TRBV7-2 and TRBJ2-7; weak D call: TRBD2 (5 bases). The V and J ends lost 1 base and 6 bases respectively, with 16 bases between them. The CDR3 loop spans 15 amino acids. Germline assignment: CDR1 SGHTA and CDR2 FQGNSA. The chain's CDR3 is CASSLGGLGPGEQYF. As DNA, the CDR3 is TGTGCCAGCAGCTTAGGAGGGCTCGGACCGGGCGAGCAGTACTTC.

This clonotype was observed a handful of times. The chain has TRBV28 and TRBJ1-1, with D possibly TRBD1 on 6 matching bases. Trimming took 10 bases from V and 0 from J, leaving 15 bases between them. The CDR3 covers 14 residues. The V gene's germline CDR1 is MDHEN and CDR2 SYDVKM. CDR3 sequence reads: CATKSGHMNTEAFF. CDR3 in DNA: TGTGCCACTAAGTCGGGACACATGAACACTGAAGCTTTCTTT.

This clonotype was seen at least ten times. The gene calls are TRBV28 and TRBJ1-1; D call uncertain. Germline V CDR1 and CDR2: MDHEN, SYDVKM. This CDR3 is 13 amino acids long. V lost 10 bases to trimming and J lost 0 bases, with 12 bases between them. CDR3 loop: CAITSGLNTEAFF. CDR3 sequence (DNA): TGTGCCATTACCTCAGGATTGAACACTGAAGCTTTCTTT.

This clonotype was picked up many times. The chain links TRBV2 to TRBJ2-5; 9 bases align to TRBD2. The germline V gene has CDR1 SNHLY and CDR2 FYNNEI. The CDR3 length is 18 residues. Unmatched junction bases numbered 20, after V lost 7 bases and J lost 5 bases. The CDR3 loop is CASTSESMLAGGRETQYF. The CDR3 DNA is TGTGCCAGCACCTCCGAGTCAATGTTGGCGGGAGGGCGGGAGACCCAGTACTTC.